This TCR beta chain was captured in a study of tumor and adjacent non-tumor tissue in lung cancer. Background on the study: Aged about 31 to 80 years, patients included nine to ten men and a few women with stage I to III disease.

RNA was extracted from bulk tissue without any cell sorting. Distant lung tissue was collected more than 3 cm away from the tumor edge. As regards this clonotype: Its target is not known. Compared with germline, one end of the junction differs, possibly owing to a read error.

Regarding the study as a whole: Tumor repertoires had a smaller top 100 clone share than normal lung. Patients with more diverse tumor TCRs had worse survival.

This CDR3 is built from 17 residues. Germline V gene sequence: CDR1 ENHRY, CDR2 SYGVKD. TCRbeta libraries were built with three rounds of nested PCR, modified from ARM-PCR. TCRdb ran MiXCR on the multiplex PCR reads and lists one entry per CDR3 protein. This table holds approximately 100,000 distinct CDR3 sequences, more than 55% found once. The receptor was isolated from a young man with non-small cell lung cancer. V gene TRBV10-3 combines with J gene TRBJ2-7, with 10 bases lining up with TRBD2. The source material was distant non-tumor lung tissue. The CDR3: CAISESVGLARDYERYF. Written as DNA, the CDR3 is TGTGCCATCAGTGAGTCGGTGGGACTAGCGAGGGACTACGAGCGGTACTTC.